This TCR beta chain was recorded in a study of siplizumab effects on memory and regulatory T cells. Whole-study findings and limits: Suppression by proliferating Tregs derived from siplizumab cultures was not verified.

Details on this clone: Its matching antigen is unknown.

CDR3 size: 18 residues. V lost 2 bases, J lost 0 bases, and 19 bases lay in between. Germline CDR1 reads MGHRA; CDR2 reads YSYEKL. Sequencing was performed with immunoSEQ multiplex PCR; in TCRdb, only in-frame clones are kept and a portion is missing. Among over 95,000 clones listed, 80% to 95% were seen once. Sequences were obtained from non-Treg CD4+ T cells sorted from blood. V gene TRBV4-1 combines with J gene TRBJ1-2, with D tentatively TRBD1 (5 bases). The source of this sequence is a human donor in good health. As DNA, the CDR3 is TGCGCCAGCAGCCAATCTCTCTGGACACTTATCGCTAACTATGGCTACACCTTC. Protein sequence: CASSQSLWTLIANYGYTF.